This paragraph covers one T cell receptor beta chain sequence. Germline-derived CDR1 and CDR2 are SGHTA and FQGNSA. The CDR3 runs to 14 residues. V lost 10 bases to trimming and J lost 0 bases, with 16 bases between them. This entry comes from a study of OX40 agonist ivuxolimab in advanced cancers. About the research overall: Patients were given ivuxolimab, an antibody that agonizes OX40 (CD134). Patients enrolled in dose escalation were diagnosed with hepatocellular carcinoma, melanoma, renal cell or head and neck cancer. At about 81% male, the cohort had a mean age of about 60 years, ranging from about 20 to 79.

Collection of blood occurred at baseline, at cycle 4 day 1, and at cycle 7 day 1. TCRdb keeps only in-frame clones here, not all; method: immunoSEQ multiplex PCR. The sample has 20,000 to 25,000 clones; approximately 84% are singletons. This rearrangement joins TRBV7-2 to TRBJ2-7; D is ambiguous. The receptor comes from an adult with an advanced solid tumor such as melanoma, head and neck, liver or kidney cancer. This specimen consisted of CD4+ or CD8+ T cells sorted from blood, obtained in a trial of the OX40 agonist ivuxolimab. The CDR3 DNA sequence: TGTGCCACACAGACCGTTATTAGCTCCTACGAGCAGTACTTC. Translated: CATQTVISSYEQYF.